Presented here are 23 T cell receptor beta chains from one specimen sequenced in a study of patients and donors after allogeneic stem cell transplantation. Using its own MiXCR run on the RT-PCR reads, TCRdb lists one record per CDR3 protein. This table holds about 400,000 distinct CDR3 sequences, more than 15% found once. Sequencing input: blood, either unsorted or a sorted T cell fraction (not recorded which). These receptors were obtained from a human donor who was either an allogeneic HSCT recipient or a stem cell or donor lymphocyte infusion donor (not recorded which). It is not recorded whose cells these are; they may come from a transplant donor.

V usage is TRBV9 and J usage is TRBJ2-6; D may match TRBD1 or TRBD2 (5 bases each). Deletions cut 0 bases from V and 1 base from J, with 8 bases between. This CDR3 contains 16 residues. Germline V CDR1 and CDR2: SGDLS, YYNGEE. CDR3: CASSVDGGSGANVLTF. Written as DNA, the CDR3 is TGTGCCAGCAGCGTAGATGGGGGTTCTGGGGCCAACGTCCTGACTTTC.

In its sample, this clonotype was seen a few times. The chain is built from TRBV6-1 and TRBJ2-7; the match to TRBD2 covers 10 bases. Germline V lookup: CDR1 MNHNS, CDR2 SASEGT. Trimming removed 6 bases from V and 2 bases from J; junction bases left unmatched: 13. The CDR3 loop spans 17 amino acids. The CDR3 DNA reads TGTGCCAGCAGGGAGGGAGGCGTGCTAGCGGGAGCCTACGAGCAGTACTTC. Translated: CASREGGVLAGAYEQYF.

The J gene is TRBJ2-5, the V gene TRBV5-6; D is ambiguous. V was cut by 0 bases and J by 4 bases, with 7 bases left in between. The CDR3 has 13 residues. CDR1 and CDR2 from the germline V gene are SGHDT and YYEEEE. DNA of the CDR3: TGTGCCAGCAGCTTGGCATCACTAGAGACCCAGTACTTC. Its translation: CASSLASLETQYF. The complete variable domain, with remaining parts taken from reference TRBV5-6 and TRBJ2-5, reads DAGVTQSPTHLIKTRGQQVTLRCSPKSGHDTVSWYQQALGQGPQFIFQYYEEEERQRGNFPDRFSGHQFPNYSSELNVNALLLGDSALYLCASSLASLETQYFGPGTRLLVL.

The CDR3 sequence is CASSYSGNEQFF. The DNA for the CDR3 is TGTGCCAGCAGTTACTCCGGCAATGAGCAGTTCTTC. J is TRBJ2-1 and V is TRBV6-6, with unresolved D. The germline CDR1 and CDR2 sequences are MNHNY and SVGAGI (reference sequence). This CDR3 is built from 12 residues. The V end lost 0 bases, the J end lost 6 bases, and 3 bases lay between the germline ends.

This clonotype has a count of ten or more. This chain joins TRBV7-8 and TRBJ2-7; the D call may be TRBD1 or TRBD2 (5 bases each). With 7 bases removed from V and 2 bases from J, the gap between germline ends came to 15 bases. The CDR3 sequence is 14 residues long. In germline, CDR1 is SGHVS, CDR2 FQNEAQ. The DNA for the CDR3 is TGTGCCAGCACGGATTGGGACGGTGCCTACGAGCAGTACTTC. As protein: CASTDWDGAYEQYF.

This clonotype was detected a few times. The chain uses TRBV29-1 and TRBJ1-1, with D unclear. V lost 5 bases to trimming and J lost 0 bases, with 10 bases between them. This CDR3 is built from 13 residues. In germline, CDR1 is SQVTM, CDR2 ANQGSEA. The DNA for the CDR3 is TGCAGCGTTCTCTCGGCGGTGAACACTGAAGCTTTCTTT. Its protein product is CSVLSAVNTEAFF.

The V gene is TRBV19, the J gene TRBJ1-5; TRBD1 aligns across 7 bases. CDR1 is LNHDA and CDR2 is SQIVND in the germline V gene (reference sequence). CDR3 size: 15 residues. The junction had 4 bases not matched to a gene; V was cut back by 4 bases and J by 1 base. The CDR3 protein is CASSRRQGSNQPQHF. In DNA form, the CDR3 reads TGTGCCAGTAGTAGGAGACAGGGAAGCAATCAGCCCCAGCATTTT.

There are a few counts of this clonotype. The chain has TRBV5-1 and TRBJ1-6; 7 bases match TRBD1. Per germline, CDR1 SGHRS and CDR2 YFSETQ. V shed 4 bases, J shed 5 bases, and the junction held 3 bases outside the gene matches. The CDR3 loop spans 14 amino acids. CDR3 sequence: CASSGGTDNSPLHF. The CDR3 DNA is TGCGCCAGCAGCGGCGGGACAGATAATTCACCCCTCCACTTT.

This chain joins TRBV24-1 and TRBJ2-6; D is ambiguous. CDR1 and CDR2 from the germline V gene are KGHDR and SFDVKD. Trimming shortened V by 8 bases and J by 0 bases, and 4 bases separated the two germline ends. The CDR3 consists of 13 residues. The DNA of the CDR3 is TGTGCCACCAAGGCCTCTGGGGCCAACGTCCTGACTTTC. Translating gives CATKASGANVLTF.

This clonotype was counted only a few times. This chain joins TRBV10-3 and TRBJ2-2; no reliable D call. V was trimmed by 6 bases and J by 1 base, leaving 12 bases between them. From germline, CDR1 is ENHRY and CDR2 SYGVKD. The CDR3 is 15 amino acids. CDR3 residues: CAIRPSAVNTGELFF. CDR3 bases: TGTGCCATCAGGCCGTCGGCTGTGAACACCGGGGAGCTGTTTTTT.

This chain connects TRBV12-3 or TRBV12-4 to TRBJ1-2; perhaps TRBD1 as D (6 bases). The germline V and J ends were trimmed by 5 bases and 7 bases, with 14 bases remaining between them. The CDR3 runs to 13 residues. The CDR3 bases are TGTGCCAGCAGTCCTGGGGGGGCGCGTGGCTACACCTTC. Encoded protein: CASSPGGARGYTF.

The rearrangement joins TRBV9 to TRBJ1-1, with D unclear. V lost 4 bases and J 4 bases, leaving 17 bases between the germline ends. The germline V gene encodes CDR1 SGDLS and CDR2 YYNGEE. The length of the CDR3 is 15 residues. CDR3 sequence reads: CASSSRWEGGTEAFF. CDR3 in DNA: TGTGCCAGCAGCTCCCGTTGGGAGGGTGGCACTGAAGCTTTCTTT.

V and J are TRBV25-1 and TRBJ1-2; D gene uncertain. This CDR3 has 13 amino acids. Trimming removed 8 bases from V and 5 bases from J, with 15 bases in between. Germline assignment: CDR1 MGHDK and CDR2 SYGVNS. The CDR3 nucleotides are TGTGCCAGCGCTAATGGGGAAGAGTATGGCTACACCTTC. It encodes CASANGEEYGYTF.

This clonotype was observed a few times. In nucleotides, the CDR3 is TGTGCCAGCAGTAGGACAGGGTTGAATTCACCCCTCCACTTT. Translation: CASSRTGLNSPLHF. J is TRBJ1-6 and V is TRBV25-1, with 8 bases lining up with TRBD1. The CDR3 has 14 residues. CDR1 MGHDK and CDR2 SYGVNS come from the germline V gene. V lost 5 bases to trimming and J lost 7 bases; unmatched junction nucleotides: 4. Combining the CDR3 with reference TRBV25-1 and TRBJ1-6 gives the whole variable domain EADIYQTPRYLVIGTGKKITLECSQTMGHDKMYWYQQDPGMELHLIHYSYGVNSTEKGDLSSESTVSRIRTEHFPLTLESARPSHTSQYLCASSRTGLNSPLHFGNGTRLTVT.

This clonotype has at least ten counts. The CDR3: CASSLGQGDSPLHF. The CDR3 DNA reads as TGTGCCAGCAGCTTGGGTCAGGGGGATTCACCCCTCCACTTT. This rearrangement joins TRBV5-6 to TRBJ1-6; 7 bases are a match to TRBD1. This CDR3 comprises 14 residues. V shed 0 bases, J shed 8 bases, and the junction held 2 bases outside the gene matches. Germline CDR1 and CDR2: SGHDT and YYEEEE.

This clonotype was counted a single time. CDR3 coding DNA: TGCAGTGCTAGAGATACTAGCGGGAGAATCAATGAGCAGTTCTTC. Translated: CSARDTSGRINEQFF. The chain couples TRBV20-1 to TRBJ2-1; TRBD2 agrees at 11 bases. Germline loops: CDR1 DFQATT, CDR2 SNEGSKA (reference sequence). This CDR3 comprises 15 residues. Trimming at V came to 0 bases and at J to 6 bases, leaving 4 bases not matched to a gene.

This chain connects TRBV5-1 to TRBJ1-2; D remains unclear. V shed 3 bases and J shed 4 bases, with 16 bases lying between them. Germline CDR1 reads SGHRS; CDR2 reads YFSETQ. This CDR3 is built from 15 residues. The CDR3 DNA reads TGCGCCAGCAGCTCCCGGGAGGTTGAAGGCTATGGCTACACCTTC. Protein product: CASSSREVEGYGYTF.

The chain joins TRBV20-1 to TRBJ2-3; D gene ambiguous. The CDR3 length is 14 residues. The ends were cut back, 3 bases at V and 4 bases at J, with 14 bases in the middle. Germline-derived CDR1 and CDR2 are DFQATT and SNEGSKA (reference sequence). The CDR3 loop is CSARGQDRPDTQYF. In DNA, the CDR3 is TGCAGTGCTAGGGGTCAGGATAGACCAGATACGCAGTATTTT.

The CDR3 DNA reads as TGTGCCAGCACTCAAGGGTGGGGGAGCACAGATACGCAGTATTTT. Residues: CASTQGWGSTDTQYF. V is TRBV5-8 and J is TRBJ2-3, with D perhaps assigned TRBD1 or TRBD2 (5 bases each). CDR1 is SGHTS, CDR2 YDEGEE, per germline. The CDR3 loop spans 15 amino acids. The V and J ends lost 6 bases and 0 bases respectively, with 14 bases between them.

The chain recombines TRBV20-1 with TRBJ2-3, with no clear D. This CDR3 region has 16 residues. Per the germline V gene, CDR1 is DFQATT and CDR2 is SNEGSKA (reference sequence). V was clipped by 1 base and J by 0 bases, with 14 bases between them. CDR3 bases: TGCAGTGCTAGAGTACGTCTTACCCGGAGCACAGATACGCAGTATTTT. Translation: CSARVRLTRSTDTQYF.

For the CDR3, the DNA is TGTGCCAGCATCCCGGAGGGGGAATGGACTGAAGCTTTCTTT. Encoded protein: CASIPEGEWTEAFF. The chain uses TRBV12-3 or TRBV12-4 and TRBJ1-1, with D possibly being TRBD1 (6 bases). Between the trimmed V and J ends, which lost 7 bases and 5 bases, there was a span of 17 bases. The CDR3 covers 14 residues.

The table lists this clonotype with many counts. The chain combines TRBV12-3 or TRBV12-4 with TRBJ2-7; 8 nucleotides align to TRBD1. The CDR3 is made up of 16 amino acids. J was trimmed by 0 bases and V by 6 bases; bases with no gene match: 10. CDR3 protein: CASRPRGQTSSYEQYF. Written as DNA, the CDR3 is TGTGCCAGCAGGCCCAGGGGGCAGACCAGCTCCTACGAGCAGTACTTC.

V usage is TRBV24-1 and J usage is TRBJ2-1; TRBD1 matches at 10 bases. CDR3 length: 16 residues. The germline V gene encodes CDR1 KGHDR and CDR2 SFDVKD. V lost 0 bases to trimming and J lost 4 bases; unmatched junction nucleotides: 2. The CDR3 spells CATSDLGTGVYNEQFF. The CDR3 DNA reads TGTGCCACCAGTGATTTGGGGACAGGGGTGTACAATGAGCAGTTCTTC.